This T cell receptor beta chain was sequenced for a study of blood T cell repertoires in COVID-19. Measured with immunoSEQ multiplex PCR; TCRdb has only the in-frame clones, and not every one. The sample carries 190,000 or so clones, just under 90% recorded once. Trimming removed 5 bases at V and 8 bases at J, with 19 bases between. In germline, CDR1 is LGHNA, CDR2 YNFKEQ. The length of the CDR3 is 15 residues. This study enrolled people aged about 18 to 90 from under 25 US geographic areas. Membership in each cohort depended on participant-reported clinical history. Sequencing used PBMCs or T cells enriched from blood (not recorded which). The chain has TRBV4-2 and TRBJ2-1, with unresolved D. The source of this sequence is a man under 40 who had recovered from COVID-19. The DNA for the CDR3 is TGTGCCAGCAGCAGCGAATCGCGAACCGCCGATGAGCAGTTCTTC. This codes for CASSSESRTADEQFF.